This passage covers 5 T cell receptor beta chains from one sample sequenced in a study of T cell responses to AZD1222 COVID-19 vaccine. Measured with immunoSEQ multiplex PCR; TCRdb has only the in-frame clones, and not every one. The profile shows roughly 190,000 clones, 80% to 95% of them singletons. The material sequenced was peripheral blood, taken on day 0 of AZD1222 vaccination. Receptors were obtained from an adult in good health.

This clone occurred once. The chain employs TRBV7-6 and TRBJ2-2, with TRBD1 matching 8 bases. This CDR3 has 18 residues. The germline gives CDR1 SGHVS, CDR2 FNYEAQ. V was clipped by 0 bases and J by 1 base; unmatched bases: 7. DNA for the CDR3: TGTGCCAGCAGCTTAGCACTCACAGGGGGGTGGAACACCGGGGAGCTGTTTTTT. This gives the protein CASSLALTGGWNTGELFF.

The chain uses TRBV12-3 or TRBV12-4 and TRBJ1-2, with D hard to call. This CDR3 contains 11 residues. Trimming left V 2 bases short and J 13 bases short, with 11 bases between. This chain's CDR3 is CASSLYRSGTF. The CDR3 DNA reads as TGTGCCAGCAGTTTATATCGGAGTGGCACCTTC.

The chain is built from TRBV20-1 and TRBJ2-3, with D hard to call. Germline loops: CDR1 DFQATT, CDR2 SNEGSKA (reference sequence). CDR3 length equals 11 residues. V lost 8 bases, J lost 4 bases, and 10 bases lay in between. CDR3 sequence (DNA): TGCAGTACCTTAGCAGCAGATACGCAGTATTTT. This sequence encodes CSTLAADTQYF.

This sequence joins TRBV20-1 and TRBJ1-5; possible D gene TRBD1, 5 bases. The CDR3 is 13 amino acids. Deletions cut 4 bases from V and 7 bases from J, with 14 bases between. The germline CDR1 and CDR2 sequences are DFQATT and SNEGSKA (reference sequence). CDR3 in DNA: TGCAGTGCTACTGATGGGGGGGACCAGCCCCAGCATTTT. Translation gives CSATDGGDQPQHF.

The sample holds one count of this clone. This sequence joins TRBV25-1 and TRBJ1-2, with 10 bases identical to TRBD1. The V segment lost 6 bases and the J segment 4 bases; nucleotides outside the gene matches: 5. The CDR3 runs 14 residues. From germline, CDR1 is MGHDK and CDR2 SYGVNS. Here the CDR3 reads CASRGTGAPYGYTF. The CDR3 region has the DNA TGTGCCAGCAGAGGGACAGGGGCTCCCTATGGCTACACCTTC.